This T cell receptor beta chain emerged from a study of blood T cell repertoires in COVID-19. Study background: The United States, Italy and Spain supplied acute and convalescent COVID-19 samples.

This table comes from immunoSEQ multiplex PCR, and its TCRdb copy is limited to in-frame clones, with some not included. The sample holds roughly 170,000 clones, around nine tenths seen once. Sequences were obtained from peripheral blood. This sequence was found in a woman in her 70s with COVID-19, enrolled during active disease.

CDR3 loop: CASSPGVVGSVHNEQFF. In DNA, the CDR3 is TGTGCCAGCAGCCCGGGGGTCGTCGGGAGTGTCCACAATGAGCAGTTCTTC. The rearrangement joins TRBV7-6 to TRBJ2-1, with a tentative D call TRBD2 (6 bases). The CDR3 runs to 17 residues. Germline CDR1 SGHVS, CDR2 FNYEAQ. V was trimmed by 5 bases and J by 5 bases, leaving 22 bases between them.